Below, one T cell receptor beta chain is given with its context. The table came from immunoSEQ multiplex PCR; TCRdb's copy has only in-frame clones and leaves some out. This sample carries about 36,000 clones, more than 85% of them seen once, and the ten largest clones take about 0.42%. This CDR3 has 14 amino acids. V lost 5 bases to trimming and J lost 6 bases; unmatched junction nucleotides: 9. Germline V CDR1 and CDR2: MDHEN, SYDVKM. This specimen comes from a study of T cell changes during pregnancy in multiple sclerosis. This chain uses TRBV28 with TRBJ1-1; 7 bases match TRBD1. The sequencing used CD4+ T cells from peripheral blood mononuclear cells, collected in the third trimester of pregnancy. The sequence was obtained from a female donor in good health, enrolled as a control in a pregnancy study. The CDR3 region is CASSLRQGWAEAFF. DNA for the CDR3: TGTGCCAGCAGTCTCCGACAGGGTTGGGCTGAAGCTTTCTTT.